This TCR beta chain was captured by sequencing in a study of blood T cell repertoires in COVID-19 (dated by TCRdb to the early 2020s). With respect to the entire study: The collaborator samples originated in the United States, Italy and Spain and spanned the acute and convalescent phases of COVID-19. The prospective study material was composed of cDNA or gDNA derived from T cells, B-cell-depleted T cells, or PBMCs. The dataset comprised deeply sampled blood TCRbeta repertoires from subjects exposed to, actively infected with, or recovered from COVID-19. A freely available public database, intended as a resource for researchers studying the immune response to SARS-CoV-2, is where the repertoires were released. Samples were obtained from the ongoing ImmuneRACE study (first 160 participants) and from about 1,300 subjects provided by 6 global collaborators. Nearly every sample came with metadata listing a de-identified subject ID, COVID-19 status, age in years and sex. Where available, HLA class I and class II types were obtained from metadata supplied by the sample provider rather than from assay-based typing. General study outcomes and caveats: The quantity of clinical and demographic metadata differed by source and by participant and was supplied without curation.

Each collaborating institution followed its own protocols to collect whole blood in K2EDTA tubes. For TCRbeta analysis, collaborators shipped samples in one of three forms: frozen whole blood, isolated PBMCs, or DNA extracted from either of those sample types. CDR1 and CDR2, looked up from the germline V gene, are LGHNA and YNFKEQ. Deletion took 0 bases off V and 3 bases off J, with a span of 11 bases between the germline ends. The CDR3 goes from the cysteine to the phenylalanine over 16 residues. This entry keeps only the CDR3 DNA: 48 bases, framed from base 1. Concerning this clone: No cognate antigen has been identified for it. Nothing much larger sits one base from this clone, and base qualities are not available.

TCRbeta CDR3 regions were amplified from genomic DNA using the immunoSEQ Assay, a bias-controlled multiplex PCR. Per the source publication's procedure: The number of nucleated cells in each sample was estimated by amplification of reference gene primers within the assay. Sequence reads were collapsed and filtered to measure the absolute abundance of every unique TCRbeta CDR3 rearrangement. For each sample, productive Simpson clonality was calculated as the square root of Simpson's diversity index across productive rearrangements. The source is immuneACCESS, and TCRdb retained only in-frame sequences with V and J called. Part of the clones is not carried over; for the studies checked, unresolved V genes explain less than half of this, and the remainder is unexplained. That table is the source of V, J and clone size, and D and trimming were worked out from the DNA. The sample includes around 200,000 clones, with nearly 90% observed a single time. 0.62% of the sample lies in the top ten.

Sequences were obtained from peripheral blood. This clonotype was obtained from a man in his fifties with acute or convalescent COVID-19. The chain uses TRBV4-2 and TRBJ2-2, with no confidently assigned D gene. The DNA is TGTGCCAGCAGCCAAGATCCGTCGTCGGACACCGGGGAGCTGTTTTTT. This is translated as CASSQDPSSDTGELFF.